This T cell receptor (beta chain) was sequenced for a study of persistence of HIV-infected CD4 T cells. V was shortened by 2 bases and J by 14 bases, with 19 bases between the two germline ends. The CDR3 has 15 amino acids. Germline V lookup: CDR1 ENHRY, CDR2 SYGVKD. The immunoSEQ assay was version 4, run in survey mode. TCRdb keeps only in-frame clones here, not all; method: immunoSEQ multiplex PCR. The sample carries 35,000 to 40,000 clones, more than 70% recorded once. In this sample, this clone turned up once. Its target is unknown. Cells were stimulated with CMV-infected fibroblast lysates at approximately 10 ug/mL. CD40L-negative CD69-negative CD45RO-high memory CD4+ T cells were sorted as populations depleted of antigen-responding cells.

The source was CD4+ T cells sorted from PBMCs after approximately 19-hour stimulation, collected from a patient who received antiretroviral therapy. This receptor was taken from an adult man with HIV who was CMV-seropositive. This sequence joins TRBV10-3 and TRBJ1-6; D not certain. CDR3 amino acids: CAISEGGRTVSALHF. In DNA form, the CDR3 reads TGTGCCATCAGTGAGGGTGGACGCACGGTCTCGGCCCTCCACTTT.